This entry is about one T cell receptor beta chain. The data are from a study of T cell changes during pregnancy in multiple sclerosis. Repertoires were generated with immunoSEQ multiplex PCR, while TCRdb's copy carries only in-frame clones and drops some. The sample holds around 69,000 clones, more than 80% seen once. The CDR3 has 15 residues. V was trimmed by 1 base and J by 3 bases, leaving 13 bases between them. Germline V gene sequence: CDR1 SGHAT, CDR2 FQNNGV. The TCR comes from a female donor with multiple sclerosis, enrolled in a pregnancy study. Sequenced here: peripheral blood, sampled in the third trimester of pregnancy. The chain couples TRBV11-2 to TRBJ2-7, with D possibly matching TRBD2 (6 bases). CDR3 amino acids: CASSLAASESYEQYF. The CDR3 DNA is TGTGCCAGCAGCTTAGCGGCTAGCGAGAGCTACGAGCAGTACTTC.